A single sample gave rise to the 17 T cell receptor beta chains below, sequenced in a study of shared clonotypes between healthy human individuals. Data came from immunoSEQ multiplex PCR; TCRdb stores just in-frame clones and leaves some out. The sample carries approximately 1,500,000 clones, roughly 96% recorded once. Sequencing input: naive CD4+ T cells sorted from blood. Subset specified: CD45RA+ positively selected. These receptors all stem from a young man in good health.

The chain employs TRBV6-5 and TRBJ2-1; 9 bases are shared with TRBD2. The CDR3 covers 14 residues. CDR1 and CDR2 (germline): MNHEY, SVGAGI. The J segment lost 6 bases and the V segment lost 8 bases, leaving 8 bases of the junction unmatched. The CDR3 bases are TGTGCCAGCGGTCTAGCGGGACTCCCCAATGAGCAGTTCTTC. As protein: CASGLAGLPNEQFF.

This chain's CDR3 is CASSPLRDAYGYTF. CDR3 DNA sequence: TGTGCCAGCAGCCCTCTCCGGGACGCCTATGGCTACACCTTC. The chain uses TRBV11-2 and TRBJ1-2, with D maybe TRBD1 (5 bases). Trimming left V 5 bases short and J 4 bases short, with 14 bases between. CDR1 and CDR2 (germline): SGHAT, FQNNGV. CDR3 size: 14 residues.

The V call is TRBV19, the J call TRBJ1-2, with TRBD1 matching 7 bases. The V gene end was trimmed by 5 bases and the J gene end by 6 bases; junction bases not matched to a gene: 9. CDR1 is LNHDA and CDR2 is SQIVND in the germline V gene (reference sequence). The CDR3 has 14 residues. As DNA, the CDR3 is TGTGCCAGTAGTGGCCGACAGGGTTGGGATGGCTACACCTTC. Translating gives CASSGRQGWDGYTF.

This chain connects TRBV4-1 to TRBJ2-1; TRBD2 might be the D (5 bases). Looked up from germline, CDR1 is MGHRA and CDR2 is YSYEKL. The V gene lost 1 base and the J gene lost 0 bases, with 7 bases spanning the gap. CDR3 length equals 15 residues. The CDR3 sequence is CASSQGLNSYNEQFF. The CDR3, as DNA: TGCGCCAGCAGCCAAGGACTAAACTCCTACAATGAGCAGTTCTTC.

V gene TRBV19 combines with J gene TRBJ2-3, with 13 bases fitting TRBD2. Trimming cost V 3 bases and J 3 bases; bases outside gene matches: 6. The germline CDR1 and CDR2 sequences are LNHDA and SQIVND (reference sequence). The CDR3 contains 17 residues. The CDR3 reads CASSILPGLAGTDTQYF. In nucleotides, the CDR3 is TGTGCCAGTAGTATCCTACCGGGACTAGCGGGAACAGATACGCAGTATTTT.

This chain's CDR3 is CASSFSRGVETQYF. The CDR3, as DNA: TGTGCCAGCAGCTTTTCCCGAGGGGTGGAGACCCAGTACTTC. V and J are TRBV7-2 and TRBJ2-5; perhaps D is TRBD1 or TRBD2 (5 bases each). Germline CDR1 and CDR2: SGHTA and FQGNSA. CDR3 length equals 14 residues. Trimming took 3 bases from V and 5 from J, leaving 13 bases between them. Drawing the rest from reference TRBV7-2 and TRBJ2-5, the complete variable domain is GAGVSQSPSNKVTEKGKDVELRCDPISGHTALYWYRQSLGQGLEFLIYFQGNSAPDKSGLPSDRFSAERTGGSVSTLTIQRTQQEDSAVYLCASSFSRGVETQYFGPGTRLLVL.

This chain connects TRBV7-8 to TRBJ2-4, with 15 bases matching TRBD2. Germline V lookup: CDR1 SGHVS, CDR2 FQNEAQ. CDR3 size: 18 residues. J lost 2 bases, V lost 4 bases, and 6 bases had no gene match. As DNA, the CDR3 is TGTGCCAGCAGCTATGGACTAGCGGGAGGGAGATCCAAAAACATTCAGTACTTC. It encodes CASSYGLAGGRSKNIQYF.

CDR3 sequence reads: CASSSPTGGHETQYF. The DNA for the CDR3 is TGCGCCAGCAGCTCTCCGACAGGCGGACACGAGACCCAGTACTTC. The chain uses TRBV5-1 and TRBJ2-5; TRBD1 is a possible D gene (6 bases). This CDR3 has 15 amino acids. V dropped 3 bases and J dropped 5 bases, with 17 bases sitting between them. Germline V lookup: CDR1 SGHRS, CDR2 YFSETQ.

The chain has TRBV19 and TRBJ2-1, with 15 bases lining up with TRBD2. Germline lookup yields CDR1 LNHDA and CDR2 SQIVND (reference sequence). CDR3 length: 16 residues. Unmatched junction bases numbered 4, after V lost 6 bases and J lost 4 bases. The CDR3 bases are TGTGCCAGTAGCGGACTAGCGGGAGGGATATACAATGAGCAGTTCTTC. Translated, it gives CASSGLAGGIYNEQFF.

V usage is TRBV18 and J usage is TRBJ2-7; D is tentatively TRBD1 or TRBD2 (6 bases each). CDR3 size: 16 residues. The V end was cut by 2 bases, the J end by 5 bases, with 19 bases between. In germline, CDR1 is KGHSH, CDR2 LQKENI. CDR3 nucleotide sequence: TGTGCCAGCTCACCAAGGGCTTCGGGGGCTACCGACGAGCAGTACTTC. This gives the protein CASSPRASGATDEQYF.

CDR3 residues: CASSVNRRQGGKVEAFF. DNA of the CDR3: TGTGCCAGCAGTGTAAACAGAAGACAGGGGGGGAAGGTTGAAGCTTTCTTT. This sequence joins TRBV6-1 and TRBJ1-1; 9 nucleotides match TRBD1. This CDR3 is built from 17 residues. Trimming removed 4 bases from V and 7 bases from J; junction bases left unmatched: 16. Per the germline V gene, CDR1 is MNHNS and CDR2 is SASEGT.

The rearrangement joins TRBV19 to TRBJ2-7, with 11 positions matching TRBD2. This CDR3 has 15 amino acids. The V and J ends lost 5 bases and 9 bases, in that order; junction bases with no gene match: 12. Germline CDR1 LNHDA, CDR2 SQIVND (reference sequence). CDR3 sequence: CASSRGTSGIQGQYF. CDR3 coding DNA: TGTGCCAGTAGTCGAGGGACTAGCGGTATCCAGGGGCAGTACTTC.

The chain combines TRBV4-1 with TRBJ2-2; D might be TRBD2 (7 bases). Germline values: CDR1 MGHRA, CDR2 YSYEKL. The germline V and J ends were trimmed by 0 bases and 4 bases, with 18 bases remaining between them. The CDR3 spans 18 residues. CDR3 amino acids: CASSQEVGGGGGTGELFF. The CDR3 DNA follows: TGCGCCAGCAGCCAAGAGGTTGGCGGGGGCGGAGGCACCGGGGAGCTGTTTTTT.

The V and J genes are TRBV5-4 and TRBJ2-1; 12 bases are a match to TRBD2. Germline trimming cut 4 bases from V and 7 bases from J; bases unmatched to any gene: 9. The length of the CDR3 is 16 residues. The germline CDR1 and CDR2 sequences are SGHNT and YYREEE (reference sequence). The CDR3 loop reads CASSPHPSGRGNEQFF. The CDR3 DNA reads TGTGCCAGCAGCCCCCACCCTAGCGGGAGGGGAAATGAGCAGTTCTTC.

This chain joins TRBV28 and TRBJ1-3; TRBD1 might be the D (5 bases). V lost 8 bases to trimming and J lost 3 bases, with 14 bases between them. Germline CDR1 is MDHEN and CDR2 is SYDVKM. There are 14 residues in the CDR3. The CDR3 coding sequence is TGTGCCAGCGGCCGAGCGGGGGGTGGAAACACCATATATTTT. Translation: CASGRAGGGNTIYF.

V usage is TRBV5-4 and J usage is TRBJ2-7, with D tentatively TRBD1 (5 bases). From germline, CDR1 is SGHNT and CDR2 YYREEE (reference sequence). CDR3 length: 13 residues. Trimming left V 0 bases short and J 5 bases short, with 9 bases between. The CDR3 DNA sequence: TGTGCCAGCAGCTTGGAGGGGCTCGACGAGCAGTACTTC. This gives the protein CASSLEGLDEQYF.

In this sample, this clone turned up once. The same CDR3 is also encoded by other DNA sequences in this sample. The chain couples TRBV11-2 to TRBJ2-7; 7 bases map to TRBD2. J lost 3 bases, V lost 0 bases, and 5 bases had no gene match. CDR1 is SGHAT, CDR2 FQNNGV, per germline. The CDR3 is 15 amino acids. In DNA form, the CDR3 reads TGTGCCAGCAGCTTAGATCTGGCTAGCGGCTACGAGCAGTACTTC. Translated: CASSLDLASGYEQYF. Supplemented by reference TRBV11-2 and TRBJ2-7, the full variable domain reads EAGVAQSPRYKIIEKRQSVAFWCNPISGHATLYWYQQILGQGPKLLIQFQNNGVVDDSQLPKDRFSAERLKGVDSTLKIQPAKLEDSAVYLCASSLDLASGYEQYFGPGTRLTVT.